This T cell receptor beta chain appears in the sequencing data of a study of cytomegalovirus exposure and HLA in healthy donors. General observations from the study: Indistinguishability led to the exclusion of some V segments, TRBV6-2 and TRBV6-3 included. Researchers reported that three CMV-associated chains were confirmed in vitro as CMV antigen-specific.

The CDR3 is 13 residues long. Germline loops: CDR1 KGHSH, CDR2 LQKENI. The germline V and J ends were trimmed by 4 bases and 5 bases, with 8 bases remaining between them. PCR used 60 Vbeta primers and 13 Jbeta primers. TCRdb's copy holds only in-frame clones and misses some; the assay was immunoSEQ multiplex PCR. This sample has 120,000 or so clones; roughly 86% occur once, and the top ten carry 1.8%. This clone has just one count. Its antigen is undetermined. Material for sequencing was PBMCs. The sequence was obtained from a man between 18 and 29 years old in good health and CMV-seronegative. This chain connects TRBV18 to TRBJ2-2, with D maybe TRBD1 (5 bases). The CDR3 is CASSRQGTGELFF. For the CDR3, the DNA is TGTGCCAGCTCACGCCAGGGAACCGGGGAGCTGTTTTTT.